The source of this TCR beta chain is a study of blood T cell repertoires in COVID-19. TCRdb's copy holds only in-frame clones and misses some; the assay was immunoSEQ multiplex PCR. The repertoire has around 480,000 clones, about 90% of them found once; the top ten carry approximately 0.7%. The ends were cut back, 7 bases at V and 3 bases at J, with 6 bases in the middle. The CDR3 covers 11 residues. Germline-derived CDR1 and CDR2 are LNHDA and SQIVND (reference sequence). A single count supports this clone. The TCR sequence derives from a woman under 30 who had recovered from COVID-19. The sample consisted of PBMCs or T cells enriched from blood (not recorded which). This sequence joins TRBV19 and TRBJ1-1; D is undetermined. CDR3 protein: CASTLYTEAFF. CDR3 DNA: TGTGCCAGTACCCTTTACACTGAAGCTTTCTTT.